The present TCR beta chain was sequenced within a study of CD4+ T cells in melanoma. Whole-study results and caveats: Reportedly, melanoma neoantigen-specific CD4+ T cells showed varied differentiation states. A reported correlation linked neoantigen-specific CD4+ T cells to CD8+, macrophage and B cell function.

Here immunoSEQ multiplex PCR was the method, and the copy in TCRdb shows in-frame clones only, minus some. The repertoire holds approximately 9,700 clones, with 75% to 80% as singletons. Concerning this clone: Antigen unknown.

Per the germline V gene, CDR1 is LGHNT and CDR2 is FRNRAP. Trimming took off 2 bases at V and 7 bases at J, with 14 bases between the two ends. CDR3 length equals 14 residues. The chain carries TRBV12-5 and TRBJ1-2; D not resolved. The sample consisted of cells from a culture (not recorded whether cultured in vitro). The TCR sequence derives from a human donor with melanoma. CDR3 in amino acids: CASGLTPGVGGYTF. In nucleotides, the CDR3 is TGTGCTAGTGGTTTGACCCCCGGGGTTGGTGGCTACACCTTC.